The clone carrying this TCR beta chain occurred once. Its target is unknown. This sample was taken from a study of CD8+CD57+ T cells in acquired aplastic anemia. Whole-study results and caveats: Patients and controls shared 25 to 30 CD8+ CDR3 sequences.

Both TCR beta VDJ combination and CDR3 sequence profiling were carried out. Genomic DNA was the template for this profiling. MiXCR, applied by TCRdb to the reads, yields one record per CDR3 protein. The sample consists of 250,000 to 300,000 distinct CDR3 sequences, approximately 57% of them appearing once. This receptor was identified in a human donor with severe aplastic anemia or a healthy control (not recorded which). The sequenced sample consisted of sorted CD4+, CD8+, or CD8+CD57+ T cells (not recorded which) from PBMCs.

The chain's CDR3 is CAWSQGTEAFF. The CDR3 DNA reads as TGTGCCTGGAGCCAGGGGACTGAAGCTTTCTTT. The chain uses TRBV30 and TRBJ1-1; D perhaps matches TRBD1 (6 bases). Per the germline V gene, CDR1 is GTSNPN and CDR2 is SVGIG (reference sequence). V dropped 3 bases and J dropped 5 bases, with 7 bases sitting between them. The CDR3 is 11 amino acids.